This is a list of T cell receptor beta chains from one sample in a study of somatic mutations in cytotoxic T cells in rheumatoid arthritis. Clones were sequenced by immunoSEQ multiplex PCR, and TCRdb holds only the in-frame ones, with some missing. The data show about 12,000 clones, around 68% seen once. The sequenced sample was CD8+ T cells sorted from blood. These receptors all come from a man between 65 and 80 years old in good health. CDR3s include the opening cysteine and the closing phenylalanine or tryptophan. The D gene is left open where the match is weak. Rows may omit the clone size; those that give it use once, few, many or a size class.

D gene | J gene | V gene | clone size | CDR3 DNA | CDR3 protein
. | TRBJ2-2 | TRBV9 | . | TGTGCCAGCAGCGTCCAGGGTTCGGGGGAGCTGTTTTTT | CASSVQGSGELFF
. | TRBJ1-2 | TRBV9 | . | TGTGCCAGCAGCGCAGGGTCGGAAGACTATGGCTACACCTTC | CASSAGSEDYGYTF
. | TRBJ1-1 | TRBV7-9 | . | TGTGCCAGCAGCTCGAATACAGGGATCGGAGACGCTGAAGCTTTCTTT | CASSSNTGIGDAEAFF
. | TRBJ1-4 | TRBV15 | few | TGTGCCACCAGCAGCGGGACGCATAATGAAAAACTGTTTTTT | CATSSGTHNEKLFF
. | TRBJ2-1 | TRBV9 | . | TGTGCCAGCAGCGTAGGGAGGTTCGGGCCTTCACAGGGATTGAACTACAATGAGCAGTTCTTC | CASSVGRFGPSQGLNYNEQFF
. | TRBJ2-3 | TRBV19 | few | TGTGCCAGTCTACCATGGCACGGACACGCAGCAGATACGCAGTATTTT | CASLPWHGHAADTQYF
. | TRBJ2-1 | TRBV5-1 | once | TGCGCCAGCAGCTTGGGAATTGGCGGCGCACGTGAGCAGTTCTTC | CASSLGIGGAREQFF
. | TRBJ2-7 | TRBV10-2 | . | TGCGCCAGCACCTCGATCCCTGGACAGCCCTCCTACGAGCAGTACTTC | CASTSIPGQPSYEQYF
. | TRBJ1-5 | TRBV30 | . | TGTGCCTGGAGTCCGGGACATAGCAATCAGCCCCAGCATTTT | CAWSPGHSNQPQHF
TRBD1 | TRBJ2-5 | TRBV2 | . | TGTGCCAGCAGTGAATGGGACAGTTCTCAAGAGACCCAGTACTTC | CASSEWDSSQETQYF
TRBD2 | TRBJ2-1 | TRBV4-3 | . | TGCGCCAGCAGCCACGGTAGCGGGACTAGCGGGGACAATGAGCAGTTCTTC | CASSHGSGTSGDNEQFF
TRBD1 | TRBJ2-5 | TRBV7-7 | . | TGTGCCAGCAGCCTCGACAGGGGGCAAGAGACCCAGTACTTC | CASSLDRGQETQYF
TRBD1 | TRBJ2-7 | TRBV28 | . | TGTGCCAGCAGTTGGGACAGAACCCTCCAGCGCTACGAGCAGTACTTC | CASSWDRTLQRYEQYF
TRBD1 | TRBJ2-5 | TRBV4-1 | . | TGCGCCAGCAGCTACGGGACAGGGATAACAGAGACCCAGTACTTC | CASSYGTGITETQYF
TRBD2 | TRBJ2-1 | TRBV11-2 | . | TGTGCCAGCAGCTTAGAAGCGGGAGGTTACAATGAGCAGTTCTTC | CASSLEAGGYNEQFF
. | TRBJ1-1 | TRBV7-9 | . | TGTGCCAGCAGCTTCGATCCAGGGGACACTGAAGCTTTCTTT | CASSFDPGDTEAFF
. | TRBJ2-1 | TRBV6-5 | . | TGTGCCAGCAGTTACTTAGACCACAATGAGCAGTTCTTC | CASSYLDHNEQFF
TRBD2 | TRBJ2-5 | TRBV7-9 | . | TGTGCCAGCAGCTTAGAGAAGACTAGCGGGGTGGTTCTTGAAGAGACCCAGTACTTC | CASSLEKTSGVVLEETQYF
. | TRBJ2-1 | TRBV6-4 | once | TGTGCCAGCTCGAACTACAATGAGCAGTTCTTC | CASSNYNEQFF
TRBD1 | TRBJ2-2 | TRBV10-3 | once | TGTGCCATCAGCCAGGGACAGGGGGCGAGCACCGGGGAGCTGTTTTTT | CAISQGQGASTGELFF
. | TRBJ2-5 | TRBV6-4 | . | TGTGCCAGCAGTGACGGGGACCAGGGGACCCAGTACTTC | CASSDGDQGTQYF
. | TRBJ1-2 | TRBV9 | . | TGTGCCAGCAGCGTAGCGGGCAGCCCCTATGGCTACACCTTC | CASSVAGSPYGYTF
. | TRBJ1-5 | TRBV5-6 | . | TGTGCCAGCAGCCCGGGACGGCTTGCAAGCCAGCCCCAGCATTTT | CASSPGRLASQPQHF
. | TRBJ1-5 | TRBV29-1 | . | TGCAGTGCCGGGGACCAGGTCAATCAGCCCCAGCATTTT | CSAGDQVNQPQHF
TRBD1 | TRBJ1-5 | TRBV4-1 | few | TGCGCCAGCAGCCAGGAGGCCCGGACAGGGGGCAATCAGCCCCAGCATTTT | CASSQEARTGGNQPQHF
. | TRBJ1-1 | TRBV9 | once | TGTGCCAGCAGCGGCGGGGGGGGTGGCACTGAAGCTTTCTTT | CASSGGGGGTEAFF
. | TRBJ1-1 | TRBV9 | . | TGTGCCAGCAGCGTAGCCGGGAACACTGAAGCTTTCTTT | CASSVAGNTEAFF
TRBD1 | TRBJ2-1 | TRBV7-8 | once | TGTGCCAGCAGCCTCCTGACAGGGTTGGGCGATGAGCAGTTCTTC | CASSLLTGLGDEQFF
. | TRBJ2-5 | TRBV9 | . | TGTGCCAGCAGCGTAGGTGGGACGGGGTGGGAGACCCAGTACTTC | CASSVGGTGWETQYF
TRBD2 | TRBJ2-7 | TRBV28 | . | TGTGCCAGCAGCCGTAGCGGGAGCTACGAGCAGTACTTC | CASSRSGSYEQYF
TRBD1 | TRBJ1-2 | TRBV5-4 | . | TGTGCCAGCAGCTTGGCCCAGGGGGCGGATGGCTACACCTTC | CASSLAQGADGYTF
TRBD1 | TRBJ2-7 | TRBV27 | . | TGTGCCAGCAGTTTTGGGACAGGGGAGTACGAGCAGTACTTC | CASSFGTGEYEQYF
TRBD1 | TRBJ2-3 | TRBV7-2 | . | TGTGCCAGCACCATGTGGGACAGGGATGATACGCAGTATTTT | CASTMWDRDDTQYF
. | TRBJ2-2 | TRBV6-5 | few | TGTGCCACCCAGAGGAGGACGGGGGAGCTGTTTTTT | CATQRRTGELFF
TRBD1 | TRBJ2-7 | TRBV30 | . | TGTGCCTGGAGTTTCCCAGGCCTCGGACAGGGGGGGAACGAGCAGTACTTC | CAWSFPGLGQGGNEQYF
. | TRBJ2-1 | TRBV28 | medium-sized | TGTGCCAGCAGTTTCGGGGTCAATGAGCAGTTCTTC | CASSFGVNEQFF
. | TRBJ2-2 | TRBV6-4 | . | TGTGCCAGCAGTGTTTCAGGGGACGGCACCGGGGAGCTGTTTTTT | CASSVSGDGTGELFF
TRBD1 | TRBJ1-1 | TRBV18 | . | TGTGCCAGCTCACCACCGACAGGGCAAGCTAGAGACACTGAAGCTTTCTTT | CASSPPTGQARDTEAFF
TRBD1 | TRBJ2-1 | TRBV30 | . | TGTGCCTGGAGTTCCGACAGGGGCTACAATGAGCAGTTCTTC | CAWSSDRGYNEQFF
. | TRBJ1-1 | TRBV27 | . | TGTGCCAGCAGTTCTGGAATGAACACTGAAGCTTTCTTT | CASSSGMNTEAFF
. | TRBJ2-1 | TRBV7-3 | . | TGTGCCAGCAGCGGGGGGAGCGGCGCGACTTCTTGGGATGAGCAGTTCTTC | CASSGGSGATSWDEQFF
TRBD2 | TRBJ2-7 | TRBV9 | . | TGTGCCAGCAGCGTTACCGGGACTACCCTCGACGAGCAGTACTTC | CASSVTGTTLDEQYF
. | TRBJ2-3 | TRBV6-5 | . | TGTGCCAGCAGTTACCTAGCGATGACCACAGATACGCAGTATTTT | CASSYLAMTTDTQYF
TRBD2 | TRBJ2-1 | TRBV7-7 | . | TGTGCCAGCAGCCCCGGGACTAGCGGGCCCGGGAATGAGCAGTTCTTC | CASSPGTSGPGNEQFF
. | TRBJ1-3 | TRBV28 | . | TGTGCCAGCAGGGCCCGGGGAGGACGGGGGACTGGAAACACCATATATTTT | CASRARGGRGTGNTIYF